This TCR delta chain was identified in a study of gamma-delta chains in newborns, infants, children. V lost 0 bases and J lost 2; bases outside the gene matches: 37. CDR1 is TSWWSYY and CDR2 is QGS in the germline V gene. The CDR3 runs to 28 residues. TCRdb reapplied CATT to the reads. The sample lists 4,000 to 5,000 delta-chain clones; 38% were seen once. The receptor's source is a child who received the measles vaccine. The chain couples TRDV1 to TRDJ1; 12 bases fit TRDD3. Sequencing was performed on blood. CDR3 region: CALGELAHTSYKLRGWGIRSKDTDKLIF. The CDR3 DNA reads TGTGCTCTTGGGGAACTAGCGCATACTTCCTACAAACTTAGGGGCTGGGGGATACGCAGTAAGGATACCGATAAACTCATCTTT.